This T cell receptor beta chain derives from a study of blood T cell repertoires in COVID-19. Study-wide background: Material from acute and convalescent COVID-19 was sourced from the United States, Italy and Spain. T cells, B-cell-depleted T cells, or PBMCs supplied cDNA or gDNA.

Per the original data handling: Quantification of nucleated cells was approximated via reference gene primer amplification. This table comes from immunoSEQ multiplex PCR, and its TCRdb copy is limited to in-frame clones, with some not included. V, J and clone size are those of that table, while D and trimming were read from the DNA. The sample includes roughly 130,000 clones, about 82% of them seen just once. Germline CDR1 LNHDA, CDR2 SQIVND (reference sequence). The length of the CDR3 is 14 residues. V shed 6 bases and J shed 7 bases, with 13 bases lying between them. The sequencing input was peripheral blood. This sequence was found in a man aged 60-69 years with active or convalescent COVID-19. The chain couples TRBV19 to TRBJ1-6; perhaps TRBD1 as D (6 bases). Written as DNA, the CDR3 is TGTGCCAGTAGCACCCTGGACAGCAATTCACCCCTCCACTTT. This translates into CASSTLDSNSPLHF.